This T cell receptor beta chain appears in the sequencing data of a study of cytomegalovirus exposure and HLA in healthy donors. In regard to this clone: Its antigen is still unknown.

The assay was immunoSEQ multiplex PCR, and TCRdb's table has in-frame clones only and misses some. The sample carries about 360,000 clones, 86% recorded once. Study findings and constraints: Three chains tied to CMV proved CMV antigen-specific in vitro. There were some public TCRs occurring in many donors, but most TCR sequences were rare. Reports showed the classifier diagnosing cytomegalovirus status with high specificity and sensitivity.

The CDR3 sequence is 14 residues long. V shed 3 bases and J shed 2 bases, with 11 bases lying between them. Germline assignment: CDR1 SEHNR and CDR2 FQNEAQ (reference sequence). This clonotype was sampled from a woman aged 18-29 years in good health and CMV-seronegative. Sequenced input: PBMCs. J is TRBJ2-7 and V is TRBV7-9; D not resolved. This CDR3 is CASSFPLAPYEQYF. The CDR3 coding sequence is TGTGCCAGCAGCTTTCCCCTCGCGCCCTACGAGCAGTACTTC.